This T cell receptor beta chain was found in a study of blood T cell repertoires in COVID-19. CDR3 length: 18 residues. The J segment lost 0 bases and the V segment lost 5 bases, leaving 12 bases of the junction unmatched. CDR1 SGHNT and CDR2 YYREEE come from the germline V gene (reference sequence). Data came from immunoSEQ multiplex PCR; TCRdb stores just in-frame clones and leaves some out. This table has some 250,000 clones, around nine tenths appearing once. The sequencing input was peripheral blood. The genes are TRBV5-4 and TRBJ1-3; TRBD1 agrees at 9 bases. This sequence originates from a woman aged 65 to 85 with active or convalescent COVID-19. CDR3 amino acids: CASSQGQGSFFSGNTIYF. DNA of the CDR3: TGTGCCAGCAGTCAGGGACAGGGTTCCTTCTTCTCTGGAAACACCATATATTTT.